This T cell receptor (beta chain) was retrieved from a study of tumor and adjacent non-tumor tissue in lung cancer. Study-wide context: The cohort had 12 to 13 adenocarcinoma, a couple of squamous cell and 1 small cell patients. Samples averaged about 4.17 million productive TCRbeta reads each. Study observations and caveats: Tumor repertoires had a smaller top 100 clone share than normal lung.

The V gene lost 4 bases and the J gene lost 5 bases, with 9 bases spanning the gap. The CDR3 sequence is 13 residues long. Looked up from germline, CDR1 is SNHLY and CDR2 is FYNNEI. Comments on this clonotype: As yet, its antigen is unknown.

The library came from three nested PCR rounds adapted from ARM-PCR protocols. TCRdb itself ran the multiplex PCR reads through MiXCR, one entry per CDR3 protein. The sample shows 120,000 or so distinct CDR3 sequences, 66% of them seen only once. The template was RNA from unsorted bulk tissue. The material sequenced was lung tumor tissue. This receptor was identified in a young man with non-small cell lung cancer. The J gene is TRBJ2-1, the V gene TRBV2, with D tentatively TRBD1 (5 bases). CDR3 region: CASSARQNNEQFF. The CDR3 bases are TGTGCCAGCAGTGCGAGACAGAACAATGAGCAGTTCTTC.